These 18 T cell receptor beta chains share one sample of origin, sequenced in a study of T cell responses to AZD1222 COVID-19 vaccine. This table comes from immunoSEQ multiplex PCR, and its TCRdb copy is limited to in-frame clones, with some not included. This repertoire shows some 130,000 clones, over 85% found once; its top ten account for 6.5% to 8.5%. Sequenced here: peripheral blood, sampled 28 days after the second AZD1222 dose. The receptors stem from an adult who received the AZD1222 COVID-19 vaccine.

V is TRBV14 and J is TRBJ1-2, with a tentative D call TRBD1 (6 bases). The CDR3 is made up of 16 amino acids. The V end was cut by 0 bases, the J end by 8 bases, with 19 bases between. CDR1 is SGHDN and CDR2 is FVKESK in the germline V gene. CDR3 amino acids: CASSQDLGTGFYGYTF. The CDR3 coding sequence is TGTGCCAGCAGCCAAGATCTGGGAACAGGGTTTTACGGCTACACCTTC.

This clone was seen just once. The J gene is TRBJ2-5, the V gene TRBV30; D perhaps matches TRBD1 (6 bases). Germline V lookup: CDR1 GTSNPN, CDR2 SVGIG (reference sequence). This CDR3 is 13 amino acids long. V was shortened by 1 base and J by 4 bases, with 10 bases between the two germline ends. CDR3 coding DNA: TGTGCCTGGAGTGGGGGGCAGGGAGAGACCCAGTACTTC. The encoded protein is CAWSGGQGETQYF. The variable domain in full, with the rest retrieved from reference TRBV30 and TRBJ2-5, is SQTIHQWPATLVQPVGSPLSLECTVEGTSNPNLYWYRQAAGRGLQLLFYSVGIGQISSEVPQNLSASRPQDRQFILSSKKLLLSDSGFYLCAWSGGQGETQYFGPGTRLLVL.

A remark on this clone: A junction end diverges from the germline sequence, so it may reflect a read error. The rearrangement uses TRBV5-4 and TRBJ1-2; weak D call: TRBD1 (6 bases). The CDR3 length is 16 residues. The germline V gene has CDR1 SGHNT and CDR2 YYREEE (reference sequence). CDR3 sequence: CASSLAAGASSYSYTF. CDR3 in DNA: TGTGCCAGCAGCTTGGCCGCGGGGGCTTCCTCCTATAGCTACACCTTC.

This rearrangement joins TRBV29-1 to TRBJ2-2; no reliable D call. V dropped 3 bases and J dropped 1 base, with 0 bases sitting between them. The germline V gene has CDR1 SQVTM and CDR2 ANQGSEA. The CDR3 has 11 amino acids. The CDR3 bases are TGCAGCGTTGAGAACACCGGGGAGCTGTTTTTT. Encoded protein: CSVENTGELFF.

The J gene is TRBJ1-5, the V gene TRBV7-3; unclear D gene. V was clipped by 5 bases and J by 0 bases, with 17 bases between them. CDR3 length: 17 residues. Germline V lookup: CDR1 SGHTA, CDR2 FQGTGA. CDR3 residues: CASSRWVEKISNQPQHF. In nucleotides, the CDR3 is TGTGCCAGCAGCCGCTGGGTGGAGAAAATTAGCAATCAGCCCCAGCATTTT.

Written as DNA, the CDR3 is TGTGCCAGCAGCACCAGACAGGGGGGGACCTACGAGCAGTACTTC. Protein product: CASSTRQGGTYEQYF. This chain uses TRBV7-9 with TRBJ2-7; 9 bases match TRBD1. Trimming at V came to 5 bases and at J to 2 bases, leaving 7 bases not matched to a gene. CDR3 size: 15 residues. CDR1 and CDR2 from the germline V gene are SEHNR and FQNEAQ (reference sequence).

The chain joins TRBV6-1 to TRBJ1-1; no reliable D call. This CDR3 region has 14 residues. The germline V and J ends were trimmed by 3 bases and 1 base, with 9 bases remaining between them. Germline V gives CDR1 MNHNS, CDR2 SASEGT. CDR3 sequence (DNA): TGTGCCAGCAGTGATTTGGCCGGGAACACTGAAGCTTTCTTT. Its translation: CASSDLAGNTEAFF.

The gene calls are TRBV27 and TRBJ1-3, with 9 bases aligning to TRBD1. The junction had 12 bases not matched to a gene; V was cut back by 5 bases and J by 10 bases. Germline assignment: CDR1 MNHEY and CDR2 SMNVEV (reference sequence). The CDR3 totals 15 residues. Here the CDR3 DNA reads TGTGCCAGCAGTCCGGGGACAGGGAAAGGTCCGACCATATATTTT. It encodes CASSPGTGKGPTIYF.

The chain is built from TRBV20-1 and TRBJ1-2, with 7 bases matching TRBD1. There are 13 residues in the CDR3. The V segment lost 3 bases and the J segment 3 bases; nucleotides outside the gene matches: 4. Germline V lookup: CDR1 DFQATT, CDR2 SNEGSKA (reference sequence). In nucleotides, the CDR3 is TGCAGTGCTAGTGGAACAGGGGACTATGGCTACACCTTC. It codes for CSASGTGDYGYTF.

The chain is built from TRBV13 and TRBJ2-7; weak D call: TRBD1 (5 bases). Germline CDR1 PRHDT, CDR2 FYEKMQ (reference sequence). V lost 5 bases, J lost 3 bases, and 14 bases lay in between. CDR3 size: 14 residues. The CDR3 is CASSPTTELYEQYF. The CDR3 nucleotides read TGTGCCAGCAGCCCGACGACAGAGCTCTACGAGCAGTACTTC.

The DNA of the CDR3 is TGTGCCACCAGTACCGGGACAGGGACCGAAGCTTTCTTT. It is translated as CATSTGTGTEAFF. This rearrangement joins TRBV15 to TRBJ1-1, with 9 positions matching TRBD1. In germline, CDR1 is LNHNV, CDR2 YYDKDF (reference sequence). The CDR3 spans 13 residues. V lost 6 bases to trimming and J lost 8 bases; unmatched junction nucleotides: 7.

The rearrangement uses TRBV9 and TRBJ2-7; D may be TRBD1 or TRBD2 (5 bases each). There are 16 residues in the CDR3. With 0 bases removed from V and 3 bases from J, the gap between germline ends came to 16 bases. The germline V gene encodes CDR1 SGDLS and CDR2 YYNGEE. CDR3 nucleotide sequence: TGTGCCAGCAGCGTAGGGTCCGGGACGGTGGTCTACGAGCAGTACTTC. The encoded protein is CASSVGSGTVVYEQYF.

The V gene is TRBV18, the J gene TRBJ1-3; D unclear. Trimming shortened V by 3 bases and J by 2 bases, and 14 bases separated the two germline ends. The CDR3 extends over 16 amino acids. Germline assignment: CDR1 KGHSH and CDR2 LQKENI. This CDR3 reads CASSPLPPGTGNTIYF. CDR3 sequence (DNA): TGTGCCAGCTCACCCCTCCCCCCGGGGACTGGAAACACCATATATTTT.

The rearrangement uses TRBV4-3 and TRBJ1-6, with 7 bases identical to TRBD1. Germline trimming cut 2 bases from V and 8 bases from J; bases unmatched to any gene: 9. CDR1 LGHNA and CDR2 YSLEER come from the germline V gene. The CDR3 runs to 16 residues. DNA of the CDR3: TGCGCCAGCAGCCAAAGAGTTTGGCAGGGGGATTCACCCCTCCACTTT. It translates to CASSQRVWQGDSPLHF.

CDR3 DNA: TGTGCCAGCAGTCCACTGACAGATTCACCCCTCCACTTT. It specifies CASSPLTDSPLHF. The chain has TRBV27 and TRBJ1-6; TRBD1 is a possible D gene (5 bases). This CDR3 is built from 13 residues. Trimming stripped 5 bases from V and 8 bases from J, with 10 bases between. Germline CDR1 is MNHEY and CDR2 is SMNVEV (reference sequence).

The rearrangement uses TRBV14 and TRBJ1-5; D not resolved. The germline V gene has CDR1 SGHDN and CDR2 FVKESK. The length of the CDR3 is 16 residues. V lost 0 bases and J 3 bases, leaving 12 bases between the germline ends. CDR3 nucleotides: TGTGCCAGCAGCCAAGAAAAGGGAGGGAACAATCAGCCCCAGCATTTT. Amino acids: CASSQEKGGNNQPQHF.

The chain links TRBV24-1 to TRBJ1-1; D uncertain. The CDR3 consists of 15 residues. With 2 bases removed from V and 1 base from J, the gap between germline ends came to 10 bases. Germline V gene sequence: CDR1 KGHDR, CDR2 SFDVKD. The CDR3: CATSDSAAGNTEAFF. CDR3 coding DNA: TGTGCCACCAGTGATTCAGCGGCAGGGAACACTGAAGCTTTCTTT.

Here the CDR3 reads CASSARQGMDTEAFF. The DNA of the CDR3 is TGTGCCAGCAGCGCCCGACAGGGGATGGACACTGAAGCTTTCTTT. This rearrangement joins TRBV7-8 to TRBJ1-1, with TRBD1 matching over 8 bases. Unmatched junction bases numbered 8, after V lost 5 bases and J lost 3 bases. The CDR3 is 15 amino acids. Looked up from germline, CDR1 is SGHVS and CDR2 is FQNEAQ.